This T cell receptor beta chain was sequenced during a study of identifying expanded T cells in peripheral blood. Findings and limits, study-wide: Variance in clone template counts between approximately two-week samples significantly increased with total template count across all healthy donors. Technical replicates showed roughly 1.2 changed clones; two weeks 15 to 20; four weeks 19.

CDR1 SGHVS and CDR2 FNYEAQ come from the germline V gene. The CDR3 length is 13 residues. V trimming: 3 bases; J trimming: 10 bases; junction bases outside the gene matches: 5. During the collection period, no donor immune events like infections were recorded. Only one count was recorded for this clone. Its target is unknown. Here immunoSEQ multiplex PCR was the method, and the copy in TCRdb shows in-frame clones only, minus some. The sample carries about 100,000 clones, roughly 86% recorded once. The clonotype was recovered from a person aged 18 to 70 in good health. The sequenced material came from blood. The genes are TRBV7-6 and TRBJ2-1, with TRBD1 identical over 8 bases. The CDR3: CASSFDRGREQFF. The DNA of the CDR3 is TGTGCCAGCAGCTTCGACAGGGGACGAGAGCAGTTCTTC.